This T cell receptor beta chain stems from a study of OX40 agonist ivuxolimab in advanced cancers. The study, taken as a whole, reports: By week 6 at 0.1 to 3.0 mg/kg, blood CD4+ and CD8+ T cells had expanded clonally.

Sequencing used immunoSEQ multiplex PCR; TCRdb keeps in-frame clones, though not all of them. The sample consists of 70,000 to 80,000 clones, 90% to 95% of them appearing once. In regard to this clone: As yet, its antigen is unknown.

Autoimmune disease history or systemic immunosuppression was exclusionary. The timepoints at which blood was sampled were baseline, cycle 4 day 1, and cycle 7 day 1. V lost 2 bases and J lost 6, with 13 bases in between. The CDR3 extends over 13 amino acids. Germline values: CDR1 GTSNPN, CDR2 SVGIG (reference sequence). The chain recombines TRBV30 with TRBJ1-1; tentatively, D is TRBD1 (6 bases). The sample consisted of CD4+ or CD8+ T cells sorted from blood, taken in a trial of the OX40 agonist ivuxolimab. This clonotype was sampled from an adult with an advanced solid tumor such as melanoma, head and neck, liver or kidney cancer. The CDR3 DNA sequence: TGTGCCTGGAGTTTTGGCAGGGGCTCTGAAGCTTTCTTT. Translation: CAWSFGRGSEAFF.